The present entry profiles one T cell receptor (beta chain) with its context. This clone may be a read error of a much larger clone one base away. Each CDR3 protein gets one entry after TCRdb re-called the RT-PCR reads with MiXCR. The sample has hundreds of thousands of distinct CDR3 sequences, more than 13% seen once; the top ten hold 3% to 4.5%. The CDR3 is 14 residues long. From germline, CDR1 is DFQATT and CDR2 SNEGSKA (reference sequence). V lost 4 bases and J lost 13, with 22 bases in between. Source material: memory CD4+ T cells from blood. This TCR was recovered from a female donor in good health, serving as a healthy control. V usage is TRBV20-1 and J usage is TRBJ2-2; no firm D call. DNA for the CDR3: TGCAGTGCTAAAGATCGTCGTAGACCTCTGCGGCTGTTTTTT. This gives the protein CSAKDRRRPLRLFF.